The 29 T cell receptor beta chains below come from one sample, sequenced in a study of shared T cell receptors in the human thymus. The assay was immunoSEQ multiplex PCR, and TCRdb's table has in-frame clones only and misses some. The sample yields more than 550,000 clones, approximately 87% seen once. These data also featured in a second study, about human thymus T cells.

Sequencing was carried out using thymocytes. These receptors were obtained from a boy younger than two with a congenital heart defect.

J is TRBJ2-2 and V is TRBV27, with TRBD1 as a possible D gene (5 bases). V lost 8 bases to trimming and J lost 2 bases, with 15 bases between them. CDR1 MNHEY and CDR2 SMNVEV come from the germline V gene (reference sequence). The CDR3 loop spans 15 amino acids. Here the CDR3 DNA reads TGTGCCAGCTCAGATAAGGACATCAACACCGGGGAGCTGTTTTTT. Protein sequence: CASSDKDINTGELFF.

This clone was seen only once. The chain employs TRBV4-1 and TRBJ1-2; D is perhaps TRBD1 (5 bases). V gave up 1 base and J gave up 2 bases, with 8 bases separating them. The CDR3 contains 14 residues. Germline CDR1 and CDR2: MGHRA and YSYEKL. The CDR3 sequence: CASSQVKGNYGYTF. CDR3 coding DNA: TGCGCCAGCAGCCAAGTCAAGGGGAACTATGGCTACACCTTC.

V and J are TRBV5-4 and TRBJ2-7, with TRBD1 matching 7 bases. Germline CDR1 reads SGHNT; CDR2 reads YYREEE (reference sequence). The CDR3 spans 15 residues. V lost 2 bases, J lost 3 bases, and 8 bases stayed unmatched. CDR3 amino acids: CASSLRDSLFYEQYF. CDR3 nucleotide sequence: TGTGCCAGCAGCTTAAGGGACAGTCTGTTCTACGAGCAGTACTTC.

This chain links TRBV7-9 with TRBJ1-2; 11 bases are a match to TRBD1. From germline, CDR1 is SEHNR and CDR2 FQNEAQ (reference sequence). J lost 13 bases, V lost 4 bases, and 11 bases had no gene match. This CDR3 contains 14 residues. The CDR3, as DNA: TGTGCCAGCAGCTCTCCCGGGACAGGGGGAGAAAGCACCTTC. The encoded protein is CASSSPGTGGESTF. Full variable domain (missing parts from reference TRBV7-9 and TRBJ1-2): DTGVSQNPRHKITKRGQNVTFRCDPISEHNRLYWYRQTLGQGPEFLTYFQNEAQLEKSRLLSDRFSAERPKGSFSTLEIQRTEQGDSAMYLCASSSPGTGGESTFGSGTRLTVV.

As for this clone: In the same sample, other DNA sequences code for this CDR3. This chain connects TRBV28 to TRBJ1-4, with 10 bases lining up with TRBD1. In germline, CDR1 is MDHEN, CDR2 SYDVKM. The CDR3 has 14 amino acids. The junction had 0 bases not matched to a gene; V was cut back by 2 bases and J by 6 bases. The CDR3 bases are TGTGCCAGCAGTTTAGGACAGGGGGATGAAAAACTGTTTTTT. Translating it yields CASSLGQGDEKLFF.

The chain couples TRBV27 to TRBJ1-5; 8 nucleotides align to TRBD1. From germline, CDR1 is MNHEY and CDR2 SMNVEV (reference sequence). V trimming: 4 bases; J trimming: 0 bases; junction bases outside the gene matches: 8. The CDR3 is 17 residues long. The CDR3 loop reads CASSSRDRIYSNQPQHF. The CDR3, as DNA: TGTGCCAGCAGTTCCCGGGACAGGATTTATAGCAATCAGCCCCAGCATTTT.

The chain has TRBV7-6 and TRBJ2-7, with D possibly matching TRBD1 (6 bases). The CDR3 length is 16 residues. Germline assignment: CDR1 SGHVS and CDR2 FNYEAQ. Trimming shortened V by 5 bases and J by 2 bases, and 19 bases separated the two germline ends. For the CDR3, the DNA is TGTGCCAGCAGCCCACGCGTCAGGGGTACTACCTACGAGCAGTACTTC. Translating it yields CASSPRVRGTTYEQYF.

This sequence joins TRBV6-5 and TRBJ2-2, with 9 positions matching TRBD2. V lost 5 bases and J lost 3; bases outside the gene matches: 4. CDR3 length: 15 residues. CDR1 and CDR2 (germline): MNHEY, SVGAGI. CDR3 residues: CASSGLAIHTGELFF. The CDR3 DNA reads TGTGCCAGCAGTGGACTAGCGATACACACCGGGGAGCTGTTTTTT.

The chain recombines TRBV7-2 with TRBJ1-4, with a weak D call TRBD1 (6 bases). CDR1 SGHTA and CDR2 FQGNSA come from the germline V gene. The V gene lost 5 bases and the J gene lost 8 bases, with 27 bases spanning the gap. CDR3 length: 18 residues. As DNA, the CDR3 is TGTGCCAGCAGCCGAACGGGACACCCCACTCGGGTGAAAGAAAAACTGTTTTTT. Amino acid sequence: CASSRTGHPTRVKEKLFF.

V and J are TRBV5-1 and TRBJ2-1; 9 bases agree with TRBD2. V was clipped by 0 bases and J by 7 bases; unmatched bases: 17. The CDR3 sequence is 19 residues long. Germline loops: CDR1 SGHRS, CDR2 YFSETQ. The CDR3 nucleotides are TGCGCCAGCAGCTTGGCGATAAGCGCAACGCGGGAGGGCCTAAATGAGCAGTTCTTC. This codes for CASSLAISATREGLNEQFF. Combining the CDR3 with reference TRBV5-1 and TRBJ2-1 gives the whole variable domain KAGVTQTPRYLIKTRGQQVTLSCSPISGHRSVSWYQQTPGQGLQFLFEYFSETQRNKGNFPGRFSGRQFSNSRSEMNVSTLELGDSALYLCASSLAISATREGLNEQFFGPGTRLTVL.

CDR3 sequence (DNA): TGCGCCAGCAGCTTGTTATGGTTCGGGACAGACACAGATACGCAGTATTTT. It encodes CASSLLWFGTDTDTQYF. This sequence joins TRBV5-1 and TRBJ2-3; 7 nucleotides agree with TRBD1. Germline CDR1 SGHRS, CDR2 YFSETQ. The ends lost 1 base at V and 2 bases at J; junction bases unmatched: 10. This CDR3 comprises 17 residues.

The chain has TRBV10-3 and TRBJ1-5; D gene ambiguous. Trimming pared 2 bases from V and 0 bases from J, leaving 8 bases between. The CDR3 is 15 residues long. Per the germline V gene, CDR1 is ENHRY and CDR2 is SYGVKD. CDR3 DNA: TGTGCCATCAGTGAGGGGCAGGATAGCAATCAGCCCCAGCATTTT. This codes for CAISEGQDSNQPQHF.

The V call is TRBV4-3, the J call TRBJ2-7; a possible D gene is TRBD2 (5 bases). V was pared by 0 bases and J by 3 bases, with 15 bases between. The length of the CDR3 is 16 residues. From germline, CDR1 is LGHNA and CDR2 YSLEER. The CDR3 here is CASSQDVRELGYEQYF. The CDR3 DNA is TGCGCCAGCAGCCAAGACGTCCGGGAATTGGGCTACGAGCAGTACTTC.

This chain links TRBV7-2 with TRBJ1-4; D remains unclear. The CDR3 is made up of 12 amino acids. The V gene lost 1 base and the J gene lost 12 bases, with 9 bases spanning the gap. The germline V gene has CDR1 SGHTA and CDR2 FQGNSA. CDR3 coding DNA: TGTGCCAGCAGCTTAGTCGGGGAGGAACTGTTTTTT. Protein sequence: CASSLVGEELFF. The full variable domain, with the rest looked up from reference TRBV7-2 and TRBJ1-4, is GAGVSQSPSNKVTEKGKDVELRCDPISGHTALYWYRQSLGQGLEFLIYFQGNSAPDKSGLPSDRFSAERTGGSVSTLTIQRTQQEDSAVYLCASSLVGEELFFGSGTQLSVL.

Concerning this clone: This specimen includes other DNA sequences encoding the same CDR3. This sequence joins TRBV5-1 and TRBJ2-7; 13 nucleotides match TRBD2. CDR3 length equals 16 residues. J was trimmed by 3 bases and V by 4 bases; bases with no gene match: 7. Germline V gene data show CDR1 as SGHRS and CDR2 as YFSETQ. DNA of the CDR3: TGCGCCAGCAGCCTGGGGACTAGCGGGGCGCACTACGAGCAGTACTTC. It yields the protein CASSLGTSGAHYEQYF.

The rearrangement links TRBV5-4 to TRBJ1-3; the D is unclear. The V and J ends lost 4 bases and 6 bases respectively, with 23 bases between them. CDR1 and CDR2 (germline): SGHNT, YYREEE (reference sequence). This CDR3 contains 17 residues. CDR3 sequence reads: CASSTRPSPGWENTIYF. CDR3 nucleotides: TGTGCCAGCAGCACCCGGCCGTCCCCGGGATGGGAAAACACCATATATTTT.

This clone was seen just once. The V gene is TRBV7-8, the J gene TRBJ2-2; possibly TRBD2 for D (6 bases). CDR3 length equals 14 residues. CDR1 is SGHVS, CDR2 FQNEAQ, per germline. With 5 bases removed from V and 7 bases from J, the gap between germline ends came to 14 bases. The CDR3 loop reads CASSRTVSGGELFF. CDR3 in DNA: TGTGCCAGCAGCCGTACAGTTAGCGGCGGGGAGCTGTTTTTT.

V is TRBV7-7 and J is TRBJ1-3; unclear D gene. V shed 5 bases and J shed 8 bases, with 7 bases lying between them. This CDR3 region has 11 residues. Germline CDR1 and CDR2: SSHAT and FNYEAQ (reference sequence). CDR3 protein: CASSPGYTIYF. CDR3 bases: TGTGCCAGCAGCCCCGGTTACACCATATATTTT.

This chain links TRBV27 with TRBJ2-7, with 12 bases fitting TRBD2. The CDR3 is made up of 14 amino acids. Looked up from germline, CDR1 is MNHEY and CDR2 is SMNVEV (reference sequence). V lost 6 bases and J lost 2; bases outside the gene matches: 2. The CDR3 DNA follows: TGTGCCAGCAGCCGACTAGCGGGGGCCTACGAGCAGTACTTC. It encodes CASSRLAGAYEQYF.

The rearrangement links TRBV11-2 to TRBJ2-1; D not resolved. Per the germline V gene, CDR1 is SGHAT and CDR2 is FQNNGV. The V and J ends lost 3 bases and 9 bases respectively, with 18 bases between them. CDR3 length: 15 residues. The CDR3 reads CASSFGPGLVAEQFF. The DNA of the CDR3 is TGTGCCAGCAGCTTTGGCCCTGGGTTGGTAGCTGAGCAGTTCTTC.

The chain recombines TRBV27 with TRBJ1-1; no reliable D call. Between the trimmed V and J ends, which lost 2 bases and 4 bases, there was a span of 14 bases. This CDR3 is 15 amino acids long. Germline lookup yields CDR1 MNHEY and CDR2 SMNVEV (reference sequence). CDR3 sequence reads: CASSLNGRGFTEAFF. For the CDR3, the DNA is TGTGCCAGCAGTTTAAATGGGCGGGGTTTCACTGAAGCTTTCTTT.

This chain uses TRBV4-2 with TRBJ2-1; TRBD2 is a possible D gene (7 bases). Trimming left V 1 base short and J 4 bases short, with 14 bases between. The CDR3 totals 16 residues. Germline lookup yields CDR1 LGHNA and CDR2 YNFKEQ. CDR3: CASSQVRGATYNEQFF. For the CDR3, the DNA is TGTGCCAGCAGCCAAGTACGGGGGGCCACATACAATGAGCAGTTCTTC.

The chain joins TRBV4-3 to TRBJ2-7, with 9 bases aligning to TRBD1. With V trimmed by 0 bases and J by 1 base, 10 bases remained unmatched. The CDR3 totals 18 residues. In germline, CDR1 is LGHNA, CDR2 YSLEER. The CDR3 DNA sequence: TGCGCCAGCAGCCAAGATAGGTATGGGGACAGGGTGTCCTACGAGCAGTACTTC. It translates to CASSQDRYGDRVSYEQYF.

The chain has TRBV19 and TRBJ2-7; D gene uncertain. The V gene's germline CDR1 is LNHDA and CDR2 SQIVND (reference sequence). CDR3 length: 13 residues. The germline V and J ends were trimmed by 3 bases and 2 bases, with 8 bases remaining between them. The CDR3 here is CASSITDTYEQYF. CDR3 nucleotide sequence: TGTGCCAGTAGTATTACTGATACCTACGAGCAGTACTTC.

This clone was recorded once. This chain joins TRBV7-9 and TRBJ2-1, with 7 bases fitting TRBD2. Germline CDR1 is SEHNR and CDR2 is FQNEAQ (reference sequence). The CDR3 sequence is 15 residues long. V was clipped by 1 base and J by 8 bases; unmatched bases: 8. CDR3 in amino acids: CASSLVGEGLDEQFF. CDR3 sequence (DNA): TGTGCCAGCAGCTTAGTGGGGGAGGGCCTGGATGAGCAGTTCTTC.

The gene calls are TRBV7-2 and TRBJ2-2, with 13 bases fitting TRBD2. This CDR3 contains 16 residues. The V gene end was trimmed by 2 bases and the J gene end by 5 bases; junction bases not matched to a gene: 2. Germline V gene lookup returns CDR1 SGHTA and CDR2 FQGNSA. The CDR3 spells CASSLRGLAGTGELFF. The DNA for the CDR3 is TGTGCCAGCAGCTTACGGGGACTAGCGGGGACCGGGGAGCTGTTTTTT. Complete variable domain (other parts from reference TRBV7-2 and TRBJ2-2): GAGVSQSPSNKVTEKGKDVELRCDPISGHTALYWYRQSLGQGLEFLIYFQGNSAPDKSGLPSDRFSAERTGGSVSTLTIQRTQQEDSAVYLCASSLRGLAGTGELFFGEGSRLTVL.

In DNA form, the CDR3 reads TGCGCCACCAAATTAGCCCCGGGGGACAGGGGGCCGGTATTAAATTCACCCCTCCACTTT. As protein: CATKLAPGDRGPVLNSPLHF. J is TRBJ1-6 and V is TRBV10-1; 12 nucleotides agree with TRBD1. This CDR3 has 20 amino acids. J lost 7 bases, V lost 10 bases, and 23 bases had no gene match. Germline CDR1 is WNHNN and CDR2 is SYGVQD (reference sequence).

DNA for the CDR3: TGTGCCAGCAGCTTTAATGAGGTCCGAAACACCGGGGAGCTGTTTTTT. Translation gives CASSFNEVRNTGELFF. The chain carries TRBV5-4 and TRBJ2-2; D unclear. Germline lookup yields CDR1 SGHNT and CDR2 YYREEE (reference sequence). The CDR3 contains 16 residues. The ends were cut back, 2 bases at V and 2 bases at J, with 13 bases in the middle.

The chain has TRBV5-6 and TRBJ2-2, with unresolved D. Germline values: CDR1 SGHDT, CDR2 YYEEEE. V was trimmed by 5 bases and J by 2 bases, leaving 10 bases between them. The CDR3 length is 14 residues. This CDR3 is CASRRDTNTGELFF. The DNA of the CDR3 is TGTGCCAGCAGAAGAGACACAAACACCGGGGAGCTGTTTTTT.